Included here is one T cell receptor (beta chain) sequence, with context. The antigen remains unidentified. Repertoires were generated with immunoSEQ multiplex PCR, while TCRdb's copy carries only in-frame clones and drops some. This sample has 150,000 to 200,000 clones; roughly 94% occur once, and the top ten carry approximately 5.5%. The analysis combined second doses at about 4 or about 12 weeks. The data belong to a study of T cell responses to AZD1222 COVID-19 vaccine. Findings and caveats of the study: Unmutated variant regions are reportedly the target of nearly half of TCRs that are spike-specific. Clonal diversity may have been underestimated, and the donors were mostly white British, with more females than males. Among AZD1222 vaccinees, only six were seropositive at baseline.

Sequencing used peripheral blood, obtained 28 days after the second AZD1222 dose. The receptor was isolated from an adult who received the AZD1222 COVID-19 vaccine.

The DNA of the CDR3 is TGTGCCAGCAGTGATAACAGGGTCGGGACTAGGCGGATCAATGAGCAGTTCTTC. Protein: CASSDNRVGTRRINEQFF. The chain is built from TRBV2 and TRBJ2-1, with TRBD2 matching over 8 bases. V lost 3 bases to trimming and J lost 6 bases; unmatched junction nucleotides: 16. Germline V CDR1 and CDR2: SNHLY, FYNNEI. The CDR3 sequence is 18 residues long. The whole variable domain, remainder taken from reference TRBV2 and TRBJ2-1, is EPEVTQTPSHQVTQMGQEVILRCVPISNHLYFYWYRQILGQKVEFLVSFYNNEISEKSEIFDDQFSVERPDGSNFTLKIRSTKLEDSAMYFCASSDNRVGTRRINEQFFGPGTRLTVL.